This T cell receptor beta chain was sequenced in a study of cytomegalovirus exposure and HLA in healthy donors. TCRdb's copy holds only in-frame clones and misses some; the assay was immunoSEQ multiplex PCR. The profile shows some 150,000 clones, approximately 86% of them singletons. CDR1 is LNHDA, CDR2 SQIVND, per germline (reference sequence). The CDR3 runs 15 residues. With 5 bases clipped from V and 10 bases from J, the junction kept 13 bases outside the gene matches. The chain employs TRBV19 and TRBJ2-1; 8 nucleotides line up with TRBD1. Sequenced sample: PBMCs. The source of this sequence is a woman between 18 and 29 years old in good health and CMV-seropositive. As DNA, the CDR3 is TGTGCCAGTAGTCCGACAGGGGCCCAAGGGTCCGAGCAGTTCTTC. It is translated as CASSPTGAQGSEQFF.